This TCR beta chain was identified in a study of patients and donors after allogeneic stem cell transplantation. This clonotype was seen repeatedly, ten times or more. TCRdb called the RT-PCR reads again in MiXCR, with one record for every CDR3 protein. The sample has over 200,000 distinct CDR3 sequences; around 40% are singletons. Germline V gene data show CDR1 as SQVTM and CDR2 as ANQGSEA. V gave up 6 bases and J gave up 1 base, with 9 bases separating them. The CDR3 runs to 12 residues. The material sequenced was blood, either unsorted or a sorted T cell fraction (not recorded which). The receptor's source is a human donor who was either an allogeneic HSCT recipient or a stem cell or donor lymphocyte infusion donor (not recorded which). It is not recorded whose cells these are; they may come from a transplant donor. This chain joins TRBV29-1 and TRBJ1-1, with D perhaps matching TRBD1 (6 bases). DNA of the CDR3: TGCAGCGTATGGACAGCGAACACTGAAGCTTTCTTT. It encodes CSVWTANTEAFF. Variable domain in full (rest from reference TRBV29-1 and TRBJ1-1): SAVISQKPSRDICQRGTSLTIQCQVDSQVTMMFWYRQQPGQSLTLIATANQGSEATYESGFVIDKFPISRPNLTFSTLTVSNMSPEDSSIYLCSVWTANTEAFFGQGTRLTVV.